The 2 T cell receptor beta chains below all came from one sample that was sequenced in a study of technical replicates of blood from several donors. Repertoires were generated with immunoSEQ multiplex PCR, while TCRdb's copy carries only in-frame clones and drops some. The data show about 56,000 clones, around 95% seen once. Material: PBMCs. Receptors originate from a human donor in good health. Some clones in this sample may be carry-over from other donors' samples.

The chain is built from TRBV29-1 and TRBJ2-1; D gene unclear. Germline V gives CDR1 SQVTM, CDR2 ANQGSEA. This CDR3 is built from 15 residues. Trimming removed 6 bases at V and 0 bases at J, with 15 bases between. Here the CDR3 DNA reads TGCAGCGTGCGCCCCATAGAAACCTCCTACAATGAGCAGTTCTTC. Translated, it gives CSVRPIETSYNEQFF.

V and J are TRBV5-6 and TRBJ1-2; the D gene is possibly TRBD1 (5 bases). The germline V and J ends were trimmed by 0 bases and 8 bases, with 17 bases remaining between them. Germline V lookup: CDR1 SGHDT, CDR2 YYEEEE. CDR3 length equals 15 residues. The CDR3 spells CASSLDAGGKRGYTF. CDR3 in DNA: TGTGCCAGCAGCTTGGATGCGGGGGGGAAGAGGGGCTACACCTTC. The variable domain in full, with the rest retrieved from reference TRBV5-6 and TRBJ1-2, is DAGVTQSPTHLIKTRGQQVTLRCSPKSGHDTVSWYQQALGQGPQFIFQYYEEEERQRGNFPDRFSGHQFPNYSSELNVNALLLGDSALYLCASSLDAGGKRGYTFGSGTRLTVV.